This T cell receptor beta chain was recovered during a study of blood T cell repertoires in COVID-19. Study information: Samples came from the United States, Italy and Spain, spanning acute and convalescent COVID-19.

This CDR3 spans 18 amino acids. The ends lost 6 bases at V and 0 bases at J; junction bases unmatched: 10. Germline V gives CDR1 KGHSH, CDR2 LQKENI. It was during active infection that Seattle patients were enrolled and then longitudinally followed. Sequenced by immunoSEQ multiplex PCR; TCRdb stores in-frame clones only, minus some. The table lists 250,000 or so clones, around 90% of them singletons. The sample taken for sequencing was peripheral blood. This TCR was recovered from a woman aged 60-70 years with COVID-19, enrolled during active disease. The chain links TRBV18 to TRBJ2-1; the match to TRBD2 covers 11 bases. This CDR3 reads CASSSGLAGRNSYNEQFF. In DNA form, the CDR3 reads TGTGCCAGCTCCTCCGGACTAGCGGGCAGAAACTCCTACAATGAGCAGTTCTTC.